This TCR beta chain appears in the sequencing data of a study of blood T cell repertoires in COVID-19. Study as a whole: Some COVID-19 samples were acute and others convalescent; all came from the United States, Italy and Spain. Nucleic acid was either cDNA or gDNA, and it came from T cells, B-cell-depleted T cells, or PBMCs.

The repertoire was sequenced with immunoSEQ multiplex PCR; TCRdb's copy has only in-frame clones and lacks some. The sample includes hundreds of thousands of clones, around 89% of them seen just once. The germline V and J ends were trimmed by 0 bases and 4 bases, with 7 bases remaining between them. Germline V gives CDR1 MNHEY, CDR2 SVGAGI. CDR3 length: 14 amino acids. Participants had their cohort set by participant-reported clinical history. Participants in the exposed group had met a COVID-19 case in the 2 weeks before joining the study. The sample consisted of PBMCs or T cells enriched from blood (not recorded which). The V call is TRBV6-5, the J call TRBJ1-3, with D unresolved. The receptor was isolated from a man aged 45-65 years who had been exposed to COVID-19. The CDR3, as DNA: TGTGCCAGCAGTTACTCTCAGGAAGGAAACACCATATATTTT. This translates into CASSYSQEGNTIYF.